The 29 T cell receptor beta chains below were found in one sample sequenced in a study of CD8 T cells in ankylosing spondylitis. MiXCR, applied by TCRdb to the 5' RACE reads, yields one record per CDR3 protein. The table lists fewer than 250,000 distinct CDR3 sequences, roughly 32% of them singletons. The sequenced sample consisted of blood, either unsorted or a sorted T cell fraction (not recorded which). The receptors originated from a male donor with ankylosing spondylitis or in good health (not recorded which).

The chain combines TRBV6-5 with TRBJ1-6; D not resolved. Per the germline V gene, CDR1 is MNHEY and CDR2 is SVGAGI. The CDR3 contains 15 residues. V lost 4 bases, J lost 1 base, and 8 bases lay in between. CDR3 loop: CASSSAASYNSPLHF. CDR3 nucleotides: TGTGCCAGCAGTTCGGCAGCTTCCTATAATTCACCCCTCCACTTT.

This clonotype is a singleton in its sample. V usage is TRBV4-1 and J usage is TRBJ2-7; a possible D gene is TRBD1 (5 bases). The V end lost 0 bases, the J end lost 3 bases, and 9 bases lay between the germline ends. Germline V gene data show CDR1 as MGHRA and CDR2 as YSYEKL. This CDR3 has 14 amino acids. The CDR3 bases are TGCGCCAGCAGCCAAGAGTCAAGGGGCTACGAGCAGTACTTC. Translated, it gives CASSQESRGYEQYF.

V and J are TRBV11-1 and TRBJ2-1, with a possible D match to TRBD1 (8 bases). The CDR3 consists of 18 residues. V was clipped by 2 bases and J by 4 bases, with 21 bases between them. Germline assignment: CDR1 SGHAT and CDR2 FQDESV (reference sequence). The CDR3 coding sequence is TGTGCCAGCAGCTTACCACAGGGGGGGGGTGAGGCTTACAATGAGCAGTTCTTC. It codes for CASSLPQGGGEAYNEQFF.

This clonotype turned up a few times. This sequence joins TRBV15 and TRBJ1-5; the D is unclear. The CDR3 totals 13 residues. Looked up from germline, CDR1 is LNHNV and CDR2 is YYDKDF (reference sequence). Trimming stripped 6 bases from V and 2 bases from J, with 8 bases between. Here the CDR3 DNA reads TGTGCCACCAGTACGGAACGCAATCAGCCCCAGCATTTT. It is translated as CATSTERNQPQHF.

The V and J genes are TRBV4-1 and TRBJ2-1; a weak D match, TRBD2 (6 bases). CDR3 size: 13 residues. Germline CDR1 MGHRA, CDR2 YSYEKL. The V end lost 8 bases, the J end lost 7 bases, and 15 bases lay between the germline ends. This CDR3 is CASGPGRGNEQFF. CDR3 nucleotide sequence: TGCGCCAGCGGCCCCGGGCGGGGTAATGAGCAGTTCTTC.

This clonotype was counted between two and nine times. The chain employs TRBV20-1 and TRBJ1-5; weak D call: TRBD1 (6 bases). Germline V gene data show CDR1 as DFQATT and CDR2 as SNEGSKA (reference sequence). The V end lost 2 bases, the J end lost 6 bases, and 17 bases lay between the germline ends. This CDR3 is built from 15 residues. DNA for the CDR3: TGCAGTGCTAGACTACAGGGAATGGGCCCTCAGCCCCAGCATTTT. Protein product: CSARLQGMGPQPQHF.

The J gene is TRBJ2-7, the V gene TRBV7-8; D ambiguous. Trimming shortened V by 2 bases and J by 4 bases, and 21 bases separated the two germline ends. CDR1 is SGHVS and CDR2 is FQNEAQ in the germline V gene. The CDR3 is 17 amino acids. The CDR3 DNA sequence: TGTGCCAGCAGCTTAACTCTGGCGGCTGCCACGAGGTACGAGCAGTACTTC. Its translation: CASSLTLAAATRYEQYF.

This clonotype was seen more than once but under ten times. The chain recombines TRBV5-1 with TRBJ2-7, with D uncertain. This CDR3 has 14 residues. The ends were cut back, 4 bases at V and 0 bases at J, with 11 bases in the middle. Germline CDR1 is SGHRS and CDR2 is YFSETQ. CDR3: CASSLHPSSYEQYF. The CDR3 region has the DNA TGCGCCAGCAGCCTGCACCCGAGCTCCTACGAGCAGTACTTC.

This clonotype has just a few counts. The chain links TRBV6-5 to TRBJ2-1; 8 bases are a match to TRBD1. V was pared by 2 bases and J by 6 bases, with 3 bases of the junction left unmatched. Germline V CDR1 and CDR2: MNHEY, SVGAGI. The CDR3 has 14 amino acids. Here the CDR3 reads CASSYLGQGNEQFF. The CDR3 DNA sequence: TGTGCCAGCAGTTACCTAGGACAGGGCAATGAGCAGTTCTTC.

This chain joins TRBV28 and TRBJ1-2; D remains unclear. The CDR3 sequence is 11 residues long. Trimming removed 11 bases at V and 0 bases at J, with 7 bases between. Germline CDR1 reads MDHEN; CDR2 reads SYDVKM. DNA for the CDR3: TGTGCCTATGGGGCTAACTATGGCTACACCTTC. Amino acid sequence: CAYGANYGYTF.

This clonotype turned up a few times. The chain has TRBV12-3 or TRBV12-4 and TRBJ2-3; no definite D call. The CDR3 is 15 residues long. V was shortened by 1 base and J by 5 bases, with 13 bases between the two germline ends. DNA for the CDR3: TGTGCCAGCAGTTTAGGCCTAGTCCCCTTAGATACGCAGTATTTT. Protein: CASSLGLVPLDTQYF.

This chain uses TRBV20-1 with TRBJ2-4, with TRBD1 matching over 9 bases. Germline V gene sequence: CDR1 DFQATT, CDR2 SNEGSKA (reference sequence). The CDR3 covers 16 residues. Germline trimming cut 3 bases from V and 4 bases from J; bases unmatched to any gene: 10. The CDR3 spells CSASGKMTGGKNIQYF. CDR3 sequence (DNA): TGCAGTGCTAGCGGGAAAATGACAGGGGGAAAAAACATTCAGTACTTC.

This clonotype was counted once. The chain recombines TRBV29-1 with TRBJ1-1; 7 positions match TRBD1. V lost 7 bases, J lost 1 base, and 6 bases stayed unmatched. The germline V gene encodes CDR1 SQVTM and CDR2 ANQGSEA. CDR3 length equals 13 residues. DNA for the CDR3: TGCAGCGCCTTGACAGGGACGAACACTGAAGCTTTCTTT. Its translation is CSALTGTNTEAFF. Together with reference TRBV29-1 and TRBJ1-1, the CDR3 gives the full variable domain: SAVISQKPSRDICQRGTSLTIQCQVDSQVTMMFWYRQQPGQSLTLIATANQGSEATYESGFVIDKFPISRPNLTFSTLTVSNMSPEDSSIYLCSALTGTNTEAFFGQGTRLTVV.

This clonotype was counted many times. The chain has TRBV20-1 and TRBJ2-6; TRBD2 is a possible D gene (6 bases). This CDR3 region has 16 residues. Trimming removed 6 bases from V and 0 bases from J, with 15 bases in between. Germline CDR1 is DFQATT and CDR2 is SNEGSKA (reference sequence). CDR3: CSAHWGETSGANVLTF. The CDR3 DNA sequence: TGCAGTGCCCACTGGGGGGAAACCTCTGGGGCCAACGTCCTGACTTTC.

This clonotype has more than one count but fewer than ten. J is TRBJ2-7 and V is TRBV20-1, with D unclear. V was clipped by 0 bases and J by 1 base, with 4 bases between them. CDR1 and CDR2 from the germline V gene are DFQATT and SNEGSKA (reference sequence). The CDR3 contains 12 residues. CDR3 nucleotides: TGCAGTGCTAGAGATATGTCCTACGAGCAGTACTTC. Protein: CSARDMSYEQYF.

The chain recombines TRBV6-5 with TRBJ2-5; D gene uncertain. The CDR3 is 14 amino acids. CDR1 and CDR2 from the germline V gene are MNHEY and SVGAGI. V lost 2 bases and J lost 1, with 8 bases in between. The CDR3 DNA reads as TGTGCCAGCAGTTACGGGCAGATCCAAGAGACCCAGTACTTC. It translates to CASSYGQIQETQYF.

The V and J genes are TRBV29-1 and TRBJ2-1, with 9 nucleotides matching TRBD1. Losses at the gene ends were 5 bases for V and 9 bases for J; bases not matched to a gene: 8. Germline CDR1 is SQVTM and CDR2 is ANQGSEA. CDR3 length: 13 amino acids. CDR3 sequence reads: CSVQWTGDAEQFF. The CDR3 region has the DNA TGCAGCGTTCAGTGGACAGGGGATGCTGAGCAGTTCTTC.

The chain combines TRBV30 with TRBJ1-2; D gene unclear. The V end lost 0 bases, the J end lost 10 bases, and 12 bases lay between the germline ends. CDR3 size: 12 residues. From germline, CDR1 is GTSNPN and CDR2 SVGIG (reference sequence). CDR3 bases: TGTGCCTGGAGTGTAACACAGACGACCTACACCTTC. This sequence encodes CAWSVTQTTYTF.

This clonotype was seen only a few times. This sequence joins TRBV20-1 and TRBJ2-3, with D tentatively TRBD2 (5 bases). The germline V and J ends were trimmed by 6 bases and 5 bases, with 12 bases remaining between them. Germline V lookup: CDR1 DFQATT, CDR2 SNEGSKA (reference sequence). The CDR3 extends over 12 amino acids. The chain's CDR3 is CSAARDQDTQYF. The CDR3 nucleotides read TGCAGTGCCGCTCGGGATCAAGATACGCAGTATTTT.

The chain has TRBV5-1 and TRBJ1-4, with D unresolved. The CDR3 extends over 16 amino acids. Germline V CDR1 and CDR2: SGHRS, YFSETQ. With 4 bases removed from V and 0 bases from J, the gap between germline ends came to 13 bases. The CDR3 loop is CASSRDRTATNEKLFF. CDR3 nucleotide sequence: TGCGCCAGCAGCCGGGATCGAACTGCAACTAATGAAAAACTGTTTTTT.

The J gene is TRBJ1-1, the V gene TRBV4-1; no firm D call. Trimming cost V 0 bases and J 3 bases, with 11 bases left between them. Germline assignment: CDR1 MGHRA and CDR2 YSYEKL. This CDR3 spans 15 amino acids. CDR3 residues: CASSQDMAVYTEAFF. The CDR3 coding sequence is TGCGCCAGCAGCCAAGATATGGCAGTGTACACTGAAGCTTTCTTT.

This clonotype showed up just a few times. Because the CDR3's place on the DNA is in doubt, the DNA is left out and the CDR3 is given as listed by TCRdb. The chain employs TRBV12-3 or TRBV12-4 and TRBJ1-2. Termini included, the CDR3 measures 12 amino acids. The CDR3 sequence: CASSLDFRGYTF.

This sequence joins TRBV5-1 and TRBJ2-7, with D possibly being TRBD1 (6 bases). The length of the CDR3 is 16 residues. Trimming pared 0 bases from V and 4 bases from J, leaving 17 bases between. Looked up from germline, CDR1 is SGHRS and CDR2 is YFSETQ. CDR3 in DNA: TGCGCCAGCAGCTTGGATGCAGGGGTATCTTCGTACGAGCAGTACTTC. Amino acids: CASSLDAGVSSYEQYF.

The chain links TRBV7-6 to TRBJ2-3; 7 nucleotides align to TRBD2. Germline loops: CDR1 SGHVS, CDR2 FNYEAQ. This CDR3 is 15 amino acids long. J lost 8 bases, V lost 2 bases, and 10 bases had no gene match. CDR3 amino acids: CASSLSPAGLSTQYF. The CDR3 nucleotides read TGTGCCAGCAGCTTATCTCCAGCGGGGCTCTCTACGCAGTATTTT.

This clonotype was recorded only once. The rearrangement joins TRBV28 to TRBJ2-7, with no clear D. The germline V gene encodes CDR1 MDHEN and CDR2 SYDVKM. The CDR3 totals 13 residues. Trimming removed 5 bases at V and 2 bases at J, with 10 bases between. CDR3 DNA: TGTGCCAGCAGTATCACCGAGGCCTACGAGCAGTACTTC. Translated, it gives CASSITEAYEQYF.

This clonotype showed up just a few times. The chain uses TRBV12-3 or TRBV12-4 and TRBJ2-1; 10 positions match TRBD1. The CDR3 has 15 residues. Losses at the gene ends were 2 bases for V and 5 bases for J; bases not matched to a gene: 3. This chain's CDR3 is CASSLLGTGDNEQFF. In nucleotides, the CDR3 is TGTGCCAGCAGTTTACTTGGGACAGGGGACAATGAGCAGTTCTTC.

This clonotype was recorded a few times. The J gene is TRBJ2-5, the V gene TRBV29-1; TRBD2 matches 9 bases. CDR3 length: 13 residues. J lost 5 bases, V lost 1 base, and 2 bases had no gene match. CDR1 and CDR2 (germline): SQVTM, ANQGSEA. The CDR3 region has the DNA TGCAGCGTTGAAGGGACTAGCGAGGAGACCCAGTACTTC. This encodes CSVEGTSEETQYF.

A few counts support this clonotype. The V call is TRBV25-1, the J call TRBJ2-5, with a possible D match to TRBD1 (6 bases). CDR1 is MGHDK, CDR2 SYGVNS, per germline. The CDR3 extends over 16 amino acids. V lost 3 bases, J lost 4 bases, and 18 bases lay in between. The CDR3 loop is CASSEGNRARGETQYF. CDR3 DNA sequence: TGTGCCAGCAGTGAGGGTAACAGGGCTCGGGGAGAGACCCAGTACTTC.

The chain links TRBV20-1 to TRBJ2-5, with D unresolved. The V gene's germline CDR1 is DFQATT and CDR2 SNEGSKA (reference sequence). This CDR3 region has 12 residues. V was shortened by 5 bases and J by 4 bases, with 11 bases between the two germline ends. CDR3 in amino acids: CSAALTSETQYF. CDR3 DNA sequence: TGCAGTGCTGCCCTTACTTCAGAGACCCAGTACTTC.